This T cell receptor beta chain was identified in a study of blood T cell repertoires in COVID-19 (dated by TCRdb to the early 2020s). With regard to the full study: Collaborator samples came from the United States, Italy and Spain and covered acute and convalescent phases of COVID-19. The prospective study material was composed of cDNA or gDNA derived from T cells, B-cell-depleted T cells, or PBMCs. Where available, HLA class I and class II types were taken from metadata supplied by the sample provider and were not determined by assay-based typing. The repertoires were made available in a free public database intended to serve as a resource for research on the immune response to SARS-CoV-2. The samples were drawn from the first 160 participants of the ongoing ImmuneRACE study and from some 1,300 subjects provided by 6 global collaborators. A de-identified subject ID, COVID-19 status, age in years and sex were almost always included in the sample metadata. Subjects who had been exposed to COVID-19, were actively infected with it, or had recovered from it provided the deeply sampled blood TCRbeta repertoires that made up the dataset.

In the prospective study, participants were 18 to 89 years old, resided in about two dozen geographic areas of the United States, and were enrolled through a virtual design. In the prospective study, participants were assigned to cohorts based on the clinical history participants reported in a screening survey and a study questionnaire. In the prospective study, whole blood, serum and a nasopharyngeal or oropharyngeal swab were collected from each participant by mobile phlebotomists. Over a roughly two-month period, participants in the prospective study had the option of providing additional blood draws and questionnaires. Before DNA extraction, prospective study blood samples were shipped either frozen or at room temperature. Overall study results and their limits: The amount of clinical and demographic metadata varied by source and participant and was provided uncurated.

Turning to this clone: Its target antigen remains unknown. No base quality values were provided; no much bigger clone lies one nucleotide off.

The immunoSEQ Assay, a bias-controlled multiplex PCR, was used to amplify TCRbeta CDR3 regions from genomic DNA. The source study handled its data this way. The number of nucleated cells in each sample was estimated from the amplification of reference gene primers within the assay. Sequence reads were collapsed and filtered to measure the absolute abundance of every unique TCRbeta CDR3 rearrangement. For each sample, productive Simpson clonality was calculated as the square root of Simpson's diversity index across productive rearrangements. The immuneACCESS repertoire file appears here via TCRdb, limited to in-frame rearrangements. These files lack a portion of the clones; in checked studies, under half of the deficit traces to unresolved V genes, and the cause of the others is not known. Clonal size and the V and J genes are those of that table, whereas D and trimming came from the DNA. Recorded for this sample are about 480,000 clones; about 85% of them occurred a single time. Clones ranked in the top ten supply approximately 2% of the sample.

From its cysteine to its phenylalanine, the CDR3 spans 15 amino acids. Left in the record is the CDR3 DNA by itself, 45 bases read in frame from the first base. CDR1 is given as SEHNR and CDR2 as FQNEAQ, both from the germline V gene (reference sequence). Trimmed from V: 6 bases; trimmed from J: 5 bases; junction bases lacking a gene match: 9. Input material: PBMCs or T cells enriched from blood (not recorded which). The sequence came from a woman aged 18-29 years with acute COVID-19. The V and J genes are TRBV7-9 and TRBJ1-4; TRBD1 lines up with 7 middle nucleotides. The DNA sequence follows: TGTGCCAGCAGAGGTGGAGGCAGGGGGAATGAAAAACTGTTTTTT. Translated, this gives CASRGGGRGNEKLFF.